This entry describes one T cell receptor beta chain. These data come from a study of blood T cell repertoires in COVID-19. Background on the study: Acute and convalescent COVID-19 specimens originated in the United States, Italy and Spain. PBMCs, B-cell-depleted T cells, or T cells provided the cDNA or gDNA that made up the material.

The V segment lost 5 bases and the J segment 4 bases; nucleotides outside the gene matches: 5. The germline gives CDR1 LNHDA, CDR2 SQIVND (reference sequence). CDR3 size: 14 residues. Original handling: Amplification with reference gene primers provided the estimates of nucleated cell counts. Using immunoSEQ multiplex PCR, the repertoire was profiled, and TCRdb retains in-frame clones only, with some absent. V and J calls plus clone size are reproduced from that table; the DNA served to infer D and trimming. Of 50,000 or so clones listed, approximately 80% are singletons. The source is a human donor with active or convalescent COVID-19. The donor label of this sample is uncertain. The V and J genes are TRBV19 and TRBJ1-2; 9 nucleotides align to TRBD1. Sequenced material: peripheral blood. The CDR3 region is CASSLGTGIYGYTF. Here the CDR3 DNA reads TGTGCCAGTAGTCTAGGGACAGGGATCTATGGCTACACCTTC.